Listed below are T cell receptor beta chains from one sample, sequenced in a study of cytomegalovirus exposure and HLA in healthy donors. Clones were sequenced by immunoSEQ multiplex PCR, and TCRdb holds only the in-frame ones, with some missing. The top ten hold around 7.6% of the sample, which has some 71,000 clones, over 60% seen once. Source material: PBMCs. The receptors originated from a middle-aged man in good health and CMV-seropositive. Both conserved end residues are part of each CDR3. D genes are given only for firm matches. Size tells how often a clone was seen (once, few, many) or the class of an expanded clone, and some rows leave it out.

TRBV19	TRBD1	-	TRBJ1-2	TGTGCCAGTAGTATCCTCGATTTCCAGGGGGCGCATGGCTACACCTTC	CASSILDFQGAHGYTF
TRBV5-6	-	-	TRBJ2-7	TGTGCCAGCAGCCCCATCAGGGAAAACGCCTACGAGCAGTACTTC	CASSPIRENAYEQYF
TRBV28	TRBD1	-	TRBJ2-5	TGTGCCAGCAGCCCCGGACAGGGTCGGGAGACCCAGTACTTC	CASSPGQGRETQYF
TRBV27	TRBD2	-	TRBJ2-1	TGTGCCAGCACCAAAACTAGCGGGAATAACAATGAGCAGTTCTTC	CASTKTSGNNNEQFF
TRBV5-5	-	-	TRBJ1-4	TGTGCCAGCAGCTTTCGACAGATTAATGAAAAACTGTTTTTT	CASSFRQINEKLFF
TRBV29-1	-	-	TRBJ2-1	TGCAGCGAGATACAGGAGAGCTACAATGAGCAGTTCTTC	CSEIQESYNEQFF
TRBV5-1	-	-	TRBJ1-6	TGCGCCAGCAGCTTGGCGTCCTATAATTCACCCCTCCACTTT	CASSLASYNSPLHF
TRBV7-9	-	once	TRBJ2-7	TGTGCCAGCAGCCCACGGACAGCCTACGAGCAGTACTTC	CASSPRTAYEQYF
TRBV5-4	-	-	TRBJ2-5	TGTGCCAGCAGCTTGGCGGGAGTCGAGACCCAGTACTTC	CASSLAGVETQYF
TRBV10-3	-	-	TRBJ1-1	TGTGCCACCGGGGGGAACACTGAAGCTTTCTTT	CATGGNTEAFF
TRBV5-1	-	few	TRBJ2-1	TGCGCCAGCAGCTTGGACTACCCAGGAGGACAGAAAAATGAGCAGTTCTTC	CASSLDYPGGQKNEQFF
TRBV2	-	-	TRBJ1-1	TGTGCCAGCCGGGGGACCGAGAACACTGAAGCTTTCTTT	CASRGTENTEAFF
TRBV6-5	-	-	TRBJ2-5	TGTGCCAGCAGTTACTCGAGCACGGAAGAGACCCAGTACTTC	CASSYSSTEETQYF
TRBV6-5	TRBD1	-	TRBJ1-2	TGTGCCAGCAGCCTTCGTCCAGGGGGATATGGCTACACCTTC	CASSLRPGGYGYTF
TRBV2	TRBD1	-	TRBJ1-3	TGTGCCAGCAGCTACAGGGGGCCTGGAAACACCATATATTTT	CASSYRGPGNTIYF
TRBV2	-	-	TRBJ1-1	TGTGCCAGCAGCGCACAGGGAGGGAGCACTGAAGCTTTCTTT	CASSAQGGSTEAFF
TRBV11-1	TRBD1	-	TRBJ2-7	TGTGCCAGCAGTCTCGGGACAGGGGGCGCCCGGGAGCAGTACTTC	CASSLGTGGAREQYF
TRBV5-8	TRBD1	-	TRBJ1-1	TGTGCCAGCAGCCGTAGGGACAGTGAAGCTTTCTTT	CASSRRDSEAFF
TRBV6-5	-	-	TRBJ1-1	TGTGCCAGCAGTTACGGACAGATGAACACTGAAGCTTTCTTT	CASSYGQMNTEAFF
TRBV13	-	few	TRBJ2-3	TGTGCCAGCAGCTCGAGGCCAGGGTCAGATACGCAGTATTTT	CASSSRPGSDTQYF
TRBV28	-	-	TRBJ1-5	TGTGCCAGCAGTTTATCGGTTGACGGGTATCAGCCCCAGCATTTT	CASSLSVDGYQPQHF
TRBV2	TRBD1	few	TRBJ2-7	TGTGCCAGCCTTCCGGGACAGGGACCCTACGAGCAGTACTTC	CASLPGQGPYEQYF
TRBV5-1	TRBD1	-	TRBJ1-6	TGCGCCAGCAGCTTGGAAGGGGGCCAGTTGAATTCACCCCTCCACTTT	CASSLEGGQLNSPLHF
TRBV7-9	-	-	TRBJ1-5	TGTGCCAGCAGCTTAGGTGGGGGGGTCGATCAGCCCCAGCATTTT	CASSLGGGVDQPQHF
TRBV25-1	TRBD1	few	TRBJ1-2	TGTGCCAGCAGTGAATCCCGTGACAGGGGGCGAGGCTACACCTTC	CASSESRDRGRGYTF
TRBV5-6	-	-	TRBJ1-1	TGTGCCAGCAGCTTGATTGGCAGGGTGAACACTGAAGCTTTCTTT	CASSLIGRVNTEAFF
TRBV6-1	-	-	TRBJ2-7	TGTGCCAGCAGTGAGGCGACAAATTCCTACGAGCAGTACTTC	CASSEATNSYEQYF
TRBV20-1	-	-	TRBJ1-1	TGCAGTGTTTCAGGGAACACTGAAGCTTTCTTT	CSVSGNTEAFF
TRBV5-1	-	-	TRBJ1-2	TGCGCCAGCAGCTCGGGCACACAGGGAGCTAACTATGGCTACACCTTC	CASSSGTQGANYGYTF
TRBV5-1	TRBD1	-	TRBJ2-2	TGCGCCAGCAGCCGGGACAGGGGGGACACCGGGGAGCTGTTTTTT	CASSRDRGDTGELFF
TRBV9	TRBD2	few	TRBJ2-3	TGTGCCAGCAGCGTAGCCACTAGCGGATACACAGATACGCAGTATTTT	CASSVATSGYTDTQYF
TRBV27	-	-	TRBJ1-2	TGTGCCAGCAGCCCTAGTTCGGGTCGGTCCTATGGCTACACCTTC	CASSPSSGRSYGYTF
TRBV5-4	TRBD1	-	TRBJ2-1	TGTGCCAGCAGCTTGGCCTTGACAGGGGGGCGCAATGAGCAGTTCTTC	CASSLALTGGRNEQFF
TRBV7-9	TRBD2	many	TRBJ2-1	TGTGCCAGCAGCTTACGAACCGGGAGGGCTCTATACAATGAGCAGTTCTTC	CASSLRTGRALYNEQFF
TRBV11-3	TRBD1	-	TRBJ2-6	TGTGCCAGCAGCTCGGGACAGGGGAGTCCCAACGTCCTGACTTTC	CASSSGQGSPNVLTF
TRBV11-1	-	few	TRBJ1-1	TGTGCCAGCAGCTTCGGGGGGGCAGGGAACACTGAAGCTTTCTTT	CASSFGGAGNTEAFF
TRBV5-6	TRBD1	few	TRBJ1-5	TGTGCCAGCAGCTGGGGGACAGGGGTTGGTCAGCCCCAGCATTTT	CASSWGTGVGQPQHF
TRBV11-2	TRBD1	-	TRBJ1-4	TGTGCCAGCAGCCCGGGACAGGGGGATGAAAAACTGTTTTTT	CASSPGQGDEKLFF
TRBV27	-	few	TRBJ1-5	TGTGCCAGCAGTCCTCAGGGTTTGGGCAATCAGCCCCAGCATTTT	CASSPQGLGNQPQHF
TRBV11-2	TRBD2	-	TRBJ2-1	TGTGCCAGCAGATTAGCGGGGATCTACAATGAGCAGTTCTTC	CASRLAGIYNEQFF
TRBV6-1	TRBD1	-	TRBJ2-4	TGTGCCAGCTCCCCGGGACAGCAAAACATTCAGTACTTC	CASSPGQQNIQYF
TRBV10-1	TRBD2	-	TRBJ2-7	TGCGCCAGCACCCTGGGACTAGCGGCCTACGAGCAGTACTTC	CASTLGLAAYEQYF
TRBV11-2	-	-	TRBJ2-3	TGTGCCAGCAGCTTAGTGGGTCAGGGGTGGGATACGCAGTATTTT	CASSLVGQGWDTQYF
TRBV7-8	-	-	TRBJ2-4	TGTGCCAGCAGCTTAGGGGAGAGCATAGCCAAAAACATTCAGTACTTC	CASSLGESIAKNIQYF
TRBV5-8	TRBD1	-	TRBJ1-5	TGTGCCAGCAGCTTGGGTCAGGGGGGTCAGCCCCAGCATTTT	CASSLGQGGQPQHF
TRBV6-5	TRBD1	-	TRBJ2-5	TGTGCCAGCAGTTACTCGGACAGGGGAGAGACCCAGTACTTC	CASSYSDRGETQYF
TRBV5-8	TRBD1	few	TRBJ2-2	TGTGCCAGCAGTCCCGGGACAGGGTACACCGGGGAGCTGTTTTTT	CASSPGTGYTGELFF